This T cell receptor (beta chain) was identified in a study of CD8+ T cells in alopecia areata. Background on the study: Those patients who were treated received oral tofacitinib, which was given at 5 to 10 mg twice daily for moderate-to-severe alopecia areata.

As for treatment: oral pan-JAK inhibitor, 5-10 mg twice daily. In alopecia areata patients, both lesional scalp punch biopsies and peripheral blood were collected. Findings and limits, study-wide: Relative to mice, TCR sharing across patients was less clear, a difference possibly HLA-related. Amid tofacitinib therapy, many expanded lesional clones stayed present in scalp and blood.

The CDR3 contains 17 residues. V was cut by 0 bases and J by 0 bases, with 14 bases left in between. Germline CDR1 reads SQVTM; CDR2 reads ANQGSEA. Details on this clone: The antigen is unknown.

Isolated RNA was reverse transcribed into cDNA used as the sequencing template. Measured with immunoSEQ multiplex PCR; TCRdb has only the in-frame clones, and not every one. The table lists under 300,000 clones, 60% of them singletons, with 0.75% to 0.95% in the top ten. This sample comprised CD4+ T cells sorted from blood, obtained at week 52, from a patient treated with tofacitinib. The TCR was taken from a human donor with alopecia areata. The chain recombines TRBV29-1 with TRBJ1-4, with unresolved D. CDR3 sequence (DNA): TGCAGCGTTGAAGATACTTCGACCGCCTCAACTAATGAAAAACTGTTTTTT. Protein product: CSVEDTSTASTNEKLFF.